This TCR beta chain was profiled in a study of T cell responses to AZD1222 COVID-19 vaccine. As for this clone: The antigen is not known.

The V gene's germline CDR1 is SQVTM and CDR2 ANQGSEA. Trimming pared 2 bases from V and 5 bases from J, leaving 15 bases between. This CDR3 contains 14 residues. Clones were read by immunoSEQ multiplex PCR, and TCRdb kept only the in-frame ones, dropping some. Among 160,000 or so clones listed, 92% were seen once. Study-level results: There were vaccine-associated CD4 TCRs across spike, dominant at 160-218 and 743-854. Spike-specific TCR breadth and depth both grew after two AZD1222 doses. Sampled repertoires all dated from after the peak T cell response. Females outnumbered males among donors, who were mostly white British; clonal diversity was possibly underestimated.

The origin of this receptor is an adult in good health. Specimen: peripheral blood, collected on day 0 of MenACWY control vaccination. The chain couples TRBV29-1 to TRBJ2-5; tentative D call: TRBD1 (6 bases). The CDR3 spells CSVEFLGTPETQYF. The DNA for the CDR3 is TGCAGCGTTGAATTTTTGGGGACACCGGAGACCCAGTACTTC.